This is a list of T cell receptor beta chains from one sample in a study of cytomegalovirus exposure and HLA in healthy donors. Some clones are missing from TCRdb's copy, which holds only in-frame ones; the method was immunoSEQ multiplex PCR. Of 130,000 or so clones listed, roughly 77% are singletons. Material: PBMCs. These receptors came from a man younger than 35 in good health and CMV-seronegative. Both conserved end residues are part of each CDR3. D genes are given only for firm matches. Expanded clones get a size class; other rows say once, few or many, or leave the size out.

14,.,TRBJ1-6,TRBV2,.,TGTGCCAGCATCCTGGGGCTGTATAATTCACCCCTCCACTTT,CASILGLYNSPLHF
19,.,TRBJ1-1,TRBV15,TRBD1,TGTGCCACCAGCAGAGATCGGGGCGGACAGGGGGTTAAGGACACTGAAGCTTTCTTT,CATSRDRGGQGVKDTEAFF
17,.,TRBJ2-4,TRBV5-6,TRBD1,TGTGCCAGCAGCTCGATCCCGTCCGGGACAGGGGGCAACATTCAGTACTTC,CASSSIPSGTGGNIQYF
13,.,TRBJ1-6,TRBV6-1,TRBD1,TGTGCCAGCAGTGTGGACAGGGCTTCACCCCTCCACTTT,CASSVDRASPLHF
15,.,TRBJ2-1,TRBV5-6,TRBD2,TGTGCCAGCAGCTTCAAGGTAGCGGGGTACAATGAGCAGTTCTTC,CASSFKVAGYNEQFF
18,.,TRBJ2-2,TRBV7-2,TRBD2,TGTGCCAGCAGCTTAGCGGGACTAGCGGGGGCGGGCACCGGGGAGCTGTTTTTT,CASSLAGLAGAGTGELFF
14,.,TRBJ2-1,TRBV29-1,.,TGCAGCGTTGCCAGGCAAAAGGTGGCCAATGAGCAGTTCTTC,CSVARQKVANEQFF
14,.,TRBJ2-7,TRBV5-1,TRBD1,TGCGCCAGCAGCTCCGGGACAGGGTATGGCGAGCAGTACTTC,CASSSGTGYGEQYF
13,once,TRBJ2-7,TRBV27,TRBD1,TGTGCCAGCAGGATGACAGGGGCAGGGGAGCAGTACTTC,CASRMTGAGEQYF
15,.,TRBJ2-7,TRBV7-2,TRBD1,TGTGCCAGCAGCTTAGAGGCAGGGGGCCTCTACGAGCAGTACTTC,CASSLEAGGLYEQYF
17,.,TRBJ1-1,TRBV14,TRBD1,TGTGCCAGCAGCCAATTCCTAAACCGGGACAGGCCCCCGAAAGCTTTCTTT,CASSQFLNRDRPPKAFF
14,.,TRBJ2-7,TRBV7-2,.,TGTGCCAGCAGCTTAGGGAGGAGCTCCTACGAGCAGTACTTC,CASSLGRSSYEQYF